Listed here are 30 T cell receptor beta chains from one sample, sequenced in a study of beta chain features in type 1 diabetes. Reverse transcription of all isolated RNA meant that expressed TCRB transcripts were sequenced. Method: immunoSEQ multiplex PCR; TCRdb's copy keeps in-frame clones and lacks some. In the table there are fewer than 150,000 clones, less than 9% of which are singletons. The sequencing sample was made of central memory CD4+ T cells from blood. The receptor set was obtained from a woman aged 25-40 years in good health.

V usage is TRBV7-9 and J usage is TRBJ2-2; D possibly corresponds to TRBD1 (6 bases). Germline values: CDR1 SEHNR, CDR2 FQNEAQ (reference sequence). The length of the CDR3 is 16 residues. Trimming pared 8 bases from V and 6 bases from J, leaving 22 bases between. CDR3 protein: CASLPVSAGDPGELFF. The CDR3 region has the DNA TGTGCCAGCCTCCCCGTTTCGGCAGGGGACCCCGGGGAGCTGTTTTTT.

This sequence joins TRBV27 and TRBJ2-3, with D possibly TRBD2 on 5 matching bases. V was clipped by 5 bases and J by 3 bases, with 21 bases between them. The CDR3 is 17 residues long. CDR1 and CDR2 from the germline V gene are MNHEY and SMNVEV (reference sequence). DNA of the CDR3: TGTGCCAGCAGTCCCCGGGATAGCCCCTGGGGTACAGATACGCAGTATTTT. This translates into CASSPRDSPWGTDTQYF.

This clone came up many times. V gene TRBV30 combines with J gene TRBJ2-7; D may be TRBD2 (6 bases). V shed 0 bases and J shed 1 base, with 19 bases lying between them. Per the germline V gene, CDR1 is GTSNPN and CDR2 is SVGIG (reference sequence). This CDR3 has 17 amino acids. The CDR3 DNA sequence: TGTGCCTGGAGTGTCTTATTAGGGACTGCTAGATCCTACGAGCAGTACTTC. This sequence encodes CAWSVLLGTARSYEQYF.

In its sample, this clone was seen once. The chain carries TRBV15 and TRBJ2-1; D possibly corresponds to TRBD2 (6 bases). Trimming took 3 bases from V and 4 from J, leaving 16 bases between them. CDR1 and CDR2 from the germline V gene are LNHNV and YYDKDF (reference sequence). This CDR3 spans 16 amino acids. The CDR3 spells CATSRDSEGFYNEQFF. The CDR3 bases are TGTGCCACCAGCAGGGACTCGGAGGGATTTTACAATGAGCAGTTCTTC.

This chain joins TRBV27 and TRBJ2-7; the match to TRBD2 covers 9 bases. The CDR3 is made up of 14 amino acids. CDR1 and CDR2 (germline): MNHEY, SMNVEV (reference sequence). The ends lost 3 bases at V and 3 bases at J; junction bases unmatched: 3. The chain's CDR3 is CASSLVSGSYEQYF. The CDR3 region has the DNA TGTGCCAGCAGTTTGGTTAGCGGGAGCTACGAGCAGTACTTC.

This clone was counted ten times or more. The chain carries TRBV29-1 and TRBJ2-7; D might be TRBD1 (5 bases). The CDR3 consists of 14 residues. Germline CDR1 reads SQVTM; CDR2 reads ANQGSEA. Trimming pared 5 bases from V and 2 bases from J, leaving 16 bases between. The CDR3 sequence: CSVREQGGTYEQYF. The CDR3 bases are TGCAGCGTTCGAGAGCAGGGTGGAACCTACGAGCAGTACTTC.

This clone occurred a few times. The J gene is TRBJ2-1, the V gene TRBV7-9; D is perhaps TRBD2 (6 bases). Trimming took off 5 bases at V and 3 bases at J, with 11 bases between the two ends. From germline, CDR1 is SEHNR and CDR2 FQNEAQ (reference sequence). The CDR3 is made up of 14 amino acids. The CDR3 coding sequence is TGTGCCAGCAGCCGGGACTTAATCTACAATGAGCAGTTCTTC. Its protein is CASSRDLIYNEQFF.

In this sample, this clone turned up many times. The chain carries TRBV4-3 and TRBJ2-3; 7 bases line up with TRBD2. Per the germline V gene, CDR1 is LGHNA and CDR2 is YSLEER. V shed 3 bases, J shed 5 bases, and the junction held 8 bases outside the gene matches. This CDR3 region has 15 residues. DNA for the CDR3: TGCGCCAGCAGCCAGCCCCGCGGGAGCCAAGATACGCAGTATTTT. This translates into CASSQPRGSQDTQYF.

This chain links TRBV11-2 with TRBJ2-7; 8 nucleotides align to TRBD2. After removal of 2 bases from V and 3 bases from J, the junction contained 9 bases not matched to a gene. The CDR3 spans 16 residues. Germline CDR1 reads SGHAT; CDR2 reads FQNNGV. CDR3 DNA sequence: TGTGCCAGCAGCTTATCTCAACTAGCGGCCAACTACGAGCAGTACTTC. Protein sequence: CASSLSQLAANYEQYF.

This clone has a count of ten or more. The chain has TRBV5-1 and TRBJ2-3; maybe TRBD1 (5 bases). The CDR3 consists of 15 residues. Germline V gene data show CDR1 as SGHRS and CDR2 as YFSETQ. The V end lost 0 bases, the J end lost 6 bases, and 14 bases lay between the germline ends. CDR3 in amino acids: CASSLVGAELDTQYF. The CDR3 coding sequence is TGCGCCAGCAGCTTGGTAGGGGCCGAGTTGGATACGCAGTATTTT.

The chain carries TRBV7-3 and TRBJ2-1, with TRBD1 matching over 11 bases. This CDR3 is built from 16 residues. Germline V lookup: CDR1 SGHTA, CDR2 FQGTGA. J lost 8 bases, V lost 2 bases, and 8 bases had no gene match. DNA for the CDR3: TGTGCCAGCAGCTTAGGCCAAGGACAGGGGGCTTATGAGCAGTTCTTC. As protein: CASSLGQGQGAYEQFF.

The gene calls are TRBV13 and TRBJ2-7; 7 nucleotides match TRBD2. Germline V gene lookup returns CDR1 PRHDT and CDR2 FYEKMQ (reference sequence). The CDR3 runs to 15 residues. V lost 0 bases, J lost 3 bases, and 5 bases stayed unmatched. CDR3 coding DNA: TGTGCCAGCAGCTTAGGTGGCGGGAGTTTCTACGAGCAGTACTTC. Translation: CASSLGGGSFYEQYF.

This clone was seen a few times. At one of its ends the junction is not consistent with the germline gene, which may arise from a read error. The J gene is TRBJ2-5, the V gene TRBV7-9; 7 bases fit TRBD1. Germline values: CDR1 SEHNR, CDR2 FQNEAQ (reference sequence). CDR3 length: 13 amino acids. This CDR3 is CASNLDRAETQYF. The DNA of the CDR3 is TGTGCCAGCAACTTAGACAGGGCGGAGACCCAGTACTTC.

J is TRBJ1-5 and V is TRBV6-6; TRBD1 agrees at 9 bases. From germline, CDR1 is MNHNY and CDR2 SVGAGI (reference sequence). Losses at the gene ends were 4 bases for V and 4 bases for J; bases not matched to a gene: 2. This CDR3 has 14 amino acids. Here the CDR3 reads CASSFDRGNQPQHF. The CDR3 DNA sequence: TGTGCCAGCAGTTTTGACAGGGGGAATCAGCCCCAGCATTTT.

Only a few counts were recorded for this clone. The genes are TRBV6-5 and TRBJ2-1; TRBD1 agrees at 7 bases. This CDR3 spans 15 amino acids. The junction had 9 bases not matched to a gene; V was cut back by 6 bases and J by 4 bases. Germline lookup yields CDR1 MNHEY and CDR2 SVGAGI. In nucleotides, the CDR3 is TGTGCCAGCAGCCCCAGGGGGACAGAGTACAATGAGCAGTTCTTC. Amino acid sequence: CASSPRGTEYNEQFF.

In this sample, this clone turned up a few times. DNA of the CDR3: TGTGCCAGCAGAACACAGGGGGTCTATGGCTACACCTTC. This gives the protein CASRTQGVYGYTF. This rearrangement joins TRBV2 to TRBJ1-2, with TRBD1 matching 8 bases. The CDR3 totals 13 residues. The V and J ends lost 6 bases and 4 bases, in that order; junction bases with no gene match: 4. Per germline, CDR1 SNHLY and CDR2 FYNNEI.

The chain has TRBV5-1 and TRBJ1-1; maybe TRBD1 (6 bases). The CDR3 contains 17 residues. Germline lookup yields CDR1 SGHRS and CDR2 YFSETQ. V was pared by 4 bases and J by 1 base, with 20 bases between. The CDR3 sequence: CASSPGHTGLANTEAFF. Written as DNA, the CDR3 is TGCGCCAGCAGCCCTGGACACACAGGGTTGGCGAACACTGAAGCTTTCTTT.

In this sample, this clone turned up a few times. This chain joins TRBV28 and TRBJ1-4; D is ambiguous. The length of the CDR3 is 15 residues. V lost 5 bases, J lost 0 bases, and 10 bases lay in between. Germline values: CDR1 MDHEN, CDR2 SYDVKM. CDR3 in DNA: TGTGCCAGCAGTCCCTACAGATCAACTAATGAAAAACTGTTTTTT. Amino acids: CASSPYRSTNEKLFF.

The V call is TRBV27, the J call TRBJ2-1; 7 nucleotides align to TRBD2. Germline loops: CDR1 MNHEY, CDR2 SMNVEV (reference sequence). V lost 9 bases, J lost 7 bases, and 9 bases stayed unmatched. The CDR3 consists of 13 residues. CDR3: CASTPRTRNEQFF. CDR3 in DNA: TGTGCCAGTACTCCTCGGACTAGGAATGAGCAGTTCTTC.

The chain combines TRBV28 with TRBJ2-7; 7 bases fit TRBD2. Per the germline V gene, CDR1 is MDHEN and CDR2 is SYDVKM. V lost 2 bases and J lost 2; bases outside the gene matches: 6. The CDR3 is 15 amino acids. DNA of the CDR3: TGTGCCAGCAGTTTAGTAGGTGCGGGAGCCTACGAGCAGTACTTC. Translating it yields CASSLVGAGAYEQYF.

This clone was observed a handful of times. J is TRBJ1-1 and V is TRBV6-6; D unresolved. Germline values: CDR1 MNHNY, CDR2 SVGAGI (reference sequence). V was trimmed by 9 bases and J by 1 base, leaving 18 bases between them. The CDR3 sequence is 15 residues long. The CDR3 DNA reads TGTGCCAGTCTCGACCGAGGAATCTGGAACACTGAAGCTTTCTTT. This gives the protein CASLDRGIWNTEAFF.

The chain combines TRBV29-1 with TRBJ2-5, with TRBD2 matching 9 bases. CDR1 SQVTM and CDR2 ANQGSEA come from the germline V gene. J gave up 2 bases and V 7 bases, and 2 bases lay outside the gene matches. The CDR3 runs to 12 residues. In DNA form, the CDR3 reads TGCAGCGACACTAGCGGGCAAGAGACCCAGTACTTC. Translated, it gives CSDTSGQETQYF. Full variable domain (missing parts from reference TRBV29-1 and TRBJ2-5): SAVISQKPSRDICQRGTSLTIQCQVDSQVTMMFWYRQQPGQSLTLIATANQGSEATYESGFVIDKFPISRPNLTFSTLTVSNMSPEDSSIYLCSDTSGQETQYFGPGTRLLVL.

The genes are TRBV6-6 and TRBJ2-3; TRBD1 matches at 10 bases. The germline CDR1 and CDR2 sequences are MNHNY and SVGAGI (reference sequence). V was clipped by 6 bases and J by 3 bases; unmatched bases: 3. CDR3 size: 14 residues. The CDR3, as DNA: TGTGCCAGCAGGAGACAGGGGGCTACAGATACGCAGTATTTT. Amino acids: CASRRQGATDTQYF.

The chain carries TRBV2 and TRBJ2-2; tentatively, D is TRBD2 (6 bases). The CDR3 totals 14 residues. Germline CDR1 is SNHLY and CDR2 is FYNNEI. Trimming took off 4 bases at V and 7 bases at J, with 13 bases between the two ends. The CDR3, as DNA: TGTGCCAGCAGTGTTAGGGGAGCGGGCGGGGAGCTGTTTTTT. Its translation: CASSVRGAGGELFF.

This clone was found a few times. J is TRBJ2-7 and V is TRBV27; TRBD1 matches 10 bases. After removal of 7 bases from V and 3 bases from J, the junction contained 6 bases not matched to a gene. The length of the CDR3 is 14 residues. The germline CDR1 and CDR2 sequences are MNHEY and SMNVEV (reference sequence). In DNA form, the CDR3 reads TGTGCCAGCAACTCTCGGACAGGGGGCTACGAGCAGTACTTC. Its protein is CASNSRTGGYEQYF.

This clone was seen a few times. V and J are TRBV4-2 and TRBJ1-4; the D is unclear. CDR1 and CDR2 (germline): LGHNA, YNFKEQ. The CDR3 length is 14 residues. V lost 5 bases and J 8 bases, leaving 15 bases between the germline ends. The CDR3 region is CASSEGHLTEKLFF. In DNA form, the CDR3 reads TGTGCCAGCAGCGAGGGTCATCTTACGGAAAAACTGTTTTTT.

This clone was detected many times. This CDR3 is CASSFPPVVADTQYF. The CDR3 nucleotides are TGTGCCAGCAGTTTTCCCCCGGTCGTGGCAGATACGCAGTATTTT. The rearrangement links TRBV7-2 to TRBJ2-3, with no clear D. Germline values: CDR1 SGHTA, CDR2 FQGNSA. Deletions cut 6 bases from V and 4 bases from J, with 17 bases between. This CDR3 has 15 residues.

Ten or more counts support this clone. The chain couples TRBV4-1 to TRBJ2-2; 12 positions agree with TRBD2. V gave up 2 bases and J gave up 8 bases; unmatched junction bases: 6. CDR1 and CDR2 from the germline V gene are MGHRA and YSYEKL. The CDR3 length is 16 residues. The CDR3 region has the DNA TGCGCCAGCAGCCAACCCTGGACTAGCGGGGTGGGGGAGCTGTTTTTT. It translates to CASSQPWTSGVGELFF.

This clone occurred a few times. The chain joins TRBV18 to TRBJ2-1; 8 nucleotides agree with TRBD1. CDR1 is KGHSH, CDR2 LQKENI, per germline. The trim removed 3 bases at V and 5 bases at J, leaving 6 bases unmatched. The CDR3 loop spans 15 amino acids. CDR3 sequence reads: CASSPRTGQDNEQFF. As DNA, the CDR3 is TGTGCCAGCTCACCGAGGACAGGGCAGGACAATGAGCAGTTCTTC. Based on the CDR3 plus reference TRBV18 and TRBJ2-1, the full variable domain is NAGVMQNPRHLVRRRGQEARLRCSPMKGHSHVYWYRQLPEEGLKFMVYLQKENIIDESGMPKERFSAEFPKEGPSILRIQQVVRGDSAAYFCASSPRTGQDNEQFFGPGTRLTVL.

This clone has just a few counts. The chain is built from TRBV28 and TRBJ1-2, with 9 bases matching TRBD1. There are 14 residues in the CDR3. Per germline, CDR1 MDHEN and CDR2 SYDVKM. V lost 6 bases to trimming and J lost 2 bases; unmatched junction nucleotides: 4. This chain's CDR3 is CASRSGTGNYGYTF. Written as DNA, the CDR3 is TGTGCCAGCAGGTCCGGGACAGGGAACTATGGCTACACCTTC.